This entry lists 25 T cell receptor beta chains sequenced from one sample in a study of blood T cell repertoires in COVID-19 (TCRdb year 2020). Libraries were built with the immunoSEQ multiplex PCR assay. TCRdb obtained this table from immuneACCESS and retained in-frame rearrangements with V and J assigned. These tables miss some clones; where compared with another copy, unresolved V genes account for less than half of the shortfall, and the remainder is unexplained. The sample table shows fewer than 70,000 clones, and over 70% are seen once. 3.5% of the sample comes from the top ten. Sequenced: peripheral blood. Receptor source: a human donor in a cohort sampled during active COVID-19.

V is TRBV18 and J is TRBJ1-6; perhaps TRBD1 as D (6 bases). The CDR3 runs to 17 residues. Germline CDR1 is KGHSH and CDR2 is LQKENI. V gave up 2 bases and J gave up 7 bases, with 18 bases separating them. CDR3 loop: CASSPLESRQVNSPLHF. The CDR3 coding sequence is TGTGCCAGCTCACCATTAGAAAGTCGACAGGTGAATTCACCCCTCCACTTT. Using reference TRBV18 and TRBJ1-6 for the parts outside the CDR3, the full variable domain is NAGVMQNPRHLVRRRGQEARLRCSPMKGHSHVYWYRQLPEEGLKFMVYLQKENIIDESGMPKERFSAEFPKEGPSILRIQQVVRGDSAAYFCASSPLESRQVNSPLHFGNGTRLTVT.

The chain is built from TRBV18 and TRBJ1-1; 8 bases are a match to TRBD1. This CDR3 is 13 amino acids long. Per the germline V gene, CDR1 is KGHSH and CDR2 is LQKENI. V shed 3 bases, J shed 10 bases, and the junction held 7 bases outside the gene matches. CDR3 sequence reads: CASSPQGAEGAFF. The CDR3 region has the DNA TGTGCCAGCTCACCTCAGGGGGCGGAGGGAGCTTTCTTT.

This clone was counted a single time. This chain uses TRBV5-1 with TRBJ1-2; a weak D match, TRBD1 (6 bases). Germline lookup yields CDR1 SGHRS and CDR2 YFSETQ. CDR3 size: 16 residues. V lost 2 bases and J lost 3, with 17 bases in between. In nucleotides, the CDR3 is TGCGCCAGCAGCTTAAGTCCTGGACAGTCCTACTATGGCTACACCTTC. It encodes CASSLSPGQSYYGYTF. Looking up the rest from reference TRBV5-1 and TRBJ1-2 gives the full variable domain: KAGVTQTPRYLIKTRGQQVTLSCSPISGHRSVSWYQQTPGQGLQFLFEYFSETQRNKGNFPGRFSGRQFSNSRSEMNVSTLELGDSALYLCASSLSPGQSYYGYTFGSGTRLTVV.

This sequence joins TRBV3-1 (or the pseudogene TRBV3-2) and TRBJ1-1; 8 bases align to TRBD1. Trimming took 6 bases from V and 1 from J; bases not matched to a gene: 4. Germline CDR1 is LGHDT and CDR2 is YNNKEL (reference sequence). CDR3 length: 14 amino acids. The CDR3 nucleotides read TGTGCCAGCAGTGACAGGGGACCGAACACTGAAGCTTTCTTT. It yields the protein CASSDRGPNTEAFF.

The chain has TRBV6-5 and TRBJ1-2, with a possible D match to TRBD1 (5 bases). Germline-derived CDR1 and CDR2 are MNHEY and SVGAGI. Trimming took off 11 bases at V and 4 bases at J, with 14 bases between the two ends. This CDR3 region has 12 residues. CDR3 amino acids: CAGEQVIYGYTF. CDR3 in DNA: TGTGCCGGAGAACAGGTGATCTATGGCTACACCTTC.

The J gene is TRBJ1-2, the V gene TRBV7-2; the match to TRBD1 covers 9 bases. This CDR3 contains 14 residues. The junction had 6 bases not matched to a gene; V was cut back by 5 bases and J by 5 bases. From germline, CDR1 is SGHTA and CDR2 FQGNSA. CDR3 residues: CASSPTGGRYGYTF. The CDR3 DNA reads as TGTGCCAGCAGCCCGACAGGGGGGAGATATGGCTACACCTTC.

The chain employs TRBV25-1 and TRBJ2-5; D may be TRBD2 (5 bases). Germline V gives CDR1 MGHDK, CDR2 SYGVNS. The CDR3 sequence is 16 residues long. V was shortened by 2 bases and J by 3 bases, with 16 bases between the two germline ends. CDR3 sequence: CASSEIGTASKETQYF. The CDR3 bases are TGTGCCAGCAGTGAAATTGGTACGGCTAGCAAAGAGACCCAGTACTTC.

CDR3 in amino acids: CASKRLATNTGELFF. For the CDR3, the DNA is TGTGCCAGTAAACGACTAGCGACGAACACCGGGGAGCTGTTTTTT. The chain joins TRBV19 to TRBJ2-2, with 8 bases matching TRBD2. V shed 7 bases and J 0 bases; nucleotides not matched to a gene: 4. CDR3 length: 15 amino acids. Germline CDR1 LNHDA, CDR2 SQIVND (reference sequence).

The V call is TRBV5-4, the J call TRBJ1-1, with D maybe TRBD1 (5 bases). The CDR3 loop spans 14 amino acids. CDR1 is SGHNT, CDR2 YYREEE, per germline (reference sequence). Trimming shortened V by 4 bases and J by 3 bases, and 13 bases separated the two germline ends. CDR3 sequence: CASSPTGIDTEAFF. The CDR3 coding sequence is TGTGCCAGCAGCCCCACAGGAATAGACACTGAAGCTTTCTTT. Filled out from reference TRBV5-4 and TRBJ1-1, the complete variable domain reads ETGVTQSPTHLIKTRGQQVTLRCSSQSGHNTVSWYQQALGQGPQFIFQYYREEENGRGNFPPRFSGLQFPNYSSELNVNALELDDSALYLCASSPTGIDTEAFFGQGTRLTVV.

The chain couples TRBV7-3 to TRBJ2-7, with D possibly TRBD2 on 5 matching bases. In germline, CDR1 is SGHTA, CDR2 FQGTGA. CDR3 length: 13 amino acids. V was pared by 5 bases and J by 5 bases, with 13 bases between. The CDR3 DNA sequence: TGTGCCAGCAGCCTCGGGATGACGAACGAGCAGTACTTC. Residues: CASSLGMTNEQYF.

The rearrangement uses TRBV2 and TRBJ2-1; 12 bases are shared with TRBD2. CDR1 SNHLY and CDR2 FYNNEI come from the germline V gene. V was pared by 8 bases and J by 0 bases, with 2 bases of the junction left unmatched. The CDR3 extends over 15 amino acids. DNA for the CDR3: TGTGCCAGCGGACTAGCGGGAAGCTCCTACAATGAGCAGTTCTTC. Translating gives CASGLAGSSYNEQFF. The variable domain in full, with the rest retrieved from reference TRBV2 and TRBJ2-1, is EPEVTQTPSHQVTQMGQEVILRCVPISNHLYFYWYRQILGQKVEFLVSFYNNEISEKSEIFDDQFSVERPDGSNFTLKIRSTKLEDSAMYFCASGLAGSSYNEQFFGPGTRLTVL.

V usage is TRBV5-1 and J usage is TRBJ2-2, with D unclear. V dropped 3 bases and J dropped 0 bases, with 9 bases sitting between them. Germline assignment: CDR1 SGHRS and CDR2 YFSETQ. This CDR3 is built from 15 residues. CDR3 in DNA: TGCGCCAGCAGCTCCGAGGCAGCGAACACCGGGGAGCTGTTTTTT. As protein: CASSSEAANTGELFF.

The chain couples TRBV6-6 to TRBJ1-6; D possibly corresponds to TRBD1 (6 bases). Trimming removed 3 bases at V and 8 bases at J, with 14 bases between. The CDR3 runs to 15 residues. The germline V gene has CDR1 MNHNY and CDR2 SVGAGI (reference sequence). The CDR3 DNA reads as TGTGCCAGCAGTTATCGGGGGGCGCGGGATTCACCCCTCCACTTT. Protein product: CASSYRGARDSPLHF.

The rearrangement joins TRBV5-5 to TRBJ2-4; 9 positions match TRBD1. Germline V gives CDR1 SGHKS, CDR2 YYEKEE (reference sequence). The ends lost 4 bases at V and 4 bases at J; junction bases unmatched: 9. CDR3 length: 16 amino acids. In DNA form, the CDR3 reads TGTGCCAGCAGCGTGGGACAGGGAGTTGTAAAAAACATTCAGTACTTC. Protein: CASSVGQGVVKNIQYF.

V is TRBV19 and J is TRBJ1-1; TRBD1 matches 8 bases. The CDR3 loop spans 14 amino acids. The V gene's germline CDR1 is LNHDA and CDR2 SQIVND (reference sequence). Losses at the gene ends were 2 bases for V and 6 bases for J; bases not matched to a gene: 5. The CDR3 DNA reads as TGTGCCAGTAGTATAATGACAGGGGTGGCTGAAGCTTTCTTT. Amino acids: CASSIMTGVAEAFF.

The V and J genes are TRBV9 and TRBJ2-2, with TRBD2 matching over 7 bases. V dropped 4 bases and J dropped 6; count of bases not matched to a gene: 12. This CDR3 is 16 amino acids long. Germline CDR1 reads SGDLS; CDR2 reads YYNGEE. The CDR3 region has the DNA TGTGCCAGCAGCTGGTCCGGGGCGGGAGAGGCCGGGGAGCTGTTTTTT. Translated: CASSWSGAGEAGELFF.

This clone was picked up a small number of times. The rearrangement uses TRBV7-2 and TRBJ1-5; D gene ambiguous. Between the trimmed V and J ends, which lost 3 bases and 4 bases, there was a span of 10 bases. Germline-derived CDR1 and CDR2 are SGHTA and FQGNSA. The CDR3 has 14 amino acids. CDR3 residues: CASSLNGGNQPQHF. The CDR3 DNA is TGTGCCAGCAGCTTGAATGGAGGGAATCAGCCCCAGCATTTT.

The genes are TRBV4-1 and TRBJ1-1; the match to TRBD1 covers 7 bases. Germline V lookup: CDR1 MGHRA, CDR2 YSYEKL. V lost 0 bases and J lost 11; bases outside the gene matches: 9. The CDR3 covers 14 residues. This chain's CDR3 is CASSQDRQGVAAFF. The CDR3 nucleotides are TGCGCCAGCAGCCAAGATCGTCAGGGGGTGGCCGCTTTCTTT.

This clone was observed once. V gene TRBV10-2 combines with J gene TRBJ2-1, with 11 bases aligning to TRBD2. Trimming took 6 bases from V and 10 from J; bases not matched to a gene: 8. Germline CDR1 reads WSHSY; CDR2 reads SAAADI. CDR3 size: 14 residues. The CDR3 region is CASRGLAVAMEQFF. The CDR3 nucleotides read TGCGCCAGCAGGGGACTAGCGGTGGCGATGGAGCAGTTCTTC.

CDR3 DNA: TGTGCCAGTAGTACCCGAATCTCGACAGGCCCGGCCTCTGGAAACACCATATATTTT. It is translated as CASSTRISTGPASGNTIYF. The rearrangement uses TRBV19 and TRBJ1-3, with a possible D match to TRBD1 (6 bases). CDR3 length: 19 residues. Trimming took off 4 bases at V and 0 bases at J, with 22 bases between the two ends. Germline CDR1 is LNHDA and CDR2 is SQIVND (reference sequence).

The chain has TRBV19 and TRBJ2-1; 8 nucleotides agree with TRBD2. This CDR3 has 14 residues. Trimming removed 5 bases from V and 5 bases from J; junction bases left unmatched: 5. Germline assignment: CDR1 LNHDA and CDR2 SQIVND (reference sequence). CDR3 loop: CASSPQRGHNEQFF. The CDR3 DNA sequence: TGTGCCAGTAGTCCACAGCGGGGGCACAATGAGCAGTTCTTC.

The CDR3 DNA is TGCGCCAGCAGCACGGACAGGGTCCAGACCCAGTACTTC. Amino acid sequence: CASSTDRVQTQYF. V usage is TRBV5-1 and J usage is TRBJ2-5; 8 nucleotides align to TRBD1. Germline CDR1 SGHRS, CDR2 YFSETQ. After removal of 4 bases from V and 6 bases from J, the junction contained 5 bases not matched to a gene. This CDR3 contains 13 residues. The full variable domain, in which reference TRBV5-1 and TRBJ2-5 provide the parts outside the CDR3, is KAGVTQTPRYLIKTRGQQVTLSCSPISGHRSVSWYQQTPGQGLQFLFEYFSETQRNKGNFPGRFSGRQFSNSRSEMNVSTLELGDSALYLCASSTDRVQTQYFGPGTRLLVL.

The gene calls are TRBV5-1 and TRBJ2-7; weak D call: TRBD1 (6 bases). Trimming shortened V by 4 bases and J by 7 bases, and 18 bases separated the two germline ends. CDR3 size: 14 residues. Germline CDR1 and CDR2: SGHRS and YFSETQ. The CDR3 is CASSVVGAQGEQYF. CDR3 coding DNA: TGCGCCAGCAGCGTTGTGGGGGCGCAGGGAGAGCAGTACTTC.

This clone has a single count. The chain has TRBV18 and TRBJ2-3; TRBD2 aligns across 8 bases. V lost 6 bases, J lost 10 bases, and 15 bases stayed unmatched. In germline, CDR1 is KGHSH, CDR2 LQKENI. CDR3 length equals 15 residues. Here the CDR3 reads CASSPEALAGMAQYF. CDR3 in DNA: TGTGCCAGCTCCCCCGAGGCCTTAGCGGGAATGGCGCAGTATTTT.

The CDR3 sequence: CASGPGQSNEQFF. The CDR3 bases are TGTGCCAGTGGACCGGGACAGAGCAATGAGCAGTTCTTC. The V gene is TRBV12-3 or TRBV12-4, the J gene TRBJ2-1, with 7 bases lining up with TRBD1. The V segment lost 9 bases and the J segment 6 bases; nucleotides outside the gene matches: 8. The CDR3 totals 13 residues.